Listed below are T cell receptor beta chains from one sample, sequenced in a study of shared clonotypes between healthy human individuals. Profiling relied on immunoSEQ multiplex PCR, and the TCRdb table lists in-frame clones only, not all of them. The sample records 2 million to 2.5 million clones, under 97% being singletons. The specimen was naive CD4+ T cells sorted from blood. These receptors were obtained from a man aged 18 to 30 in good health. Both conserved end residues are part of each CDR3. The D gene is left open where the match is weak. Rows may omit the clone size; those that give it use once, few, many or a size class.

>TRBV6-5|once|TRBJ2-7|TRBD2
TGTGCCGTCCAGCGGGTAGCGGGATACGAGCAGTACTTC
CAVQRVAGYEQYF
>TRBV5-1|once|TRBJ2-3|NA
TGCGCCAGCAGCCCCTCTTCCCGGGGGACAGATACGCAGTATTTT
CASSPSSRGTDTQYF
>TRBV28|NA|TRBJ1-5|NA
TGTGCCACCACGGCCAGTCTGGATCAGCCCCAGCATTTT
CATTASLDQPQHF
>TRBV25-1|NA|TRBJ2-1|NA
TGTGCCAGCAGTGGAAGCAGCAATGAGCAGTTCTTC
CASSGSSNEQFF
>TRBV7-9|NA|TRBJ2-3|NA
TGTGCCAGCAGCTTTAGCAGGCTAAGCACAGATACGCAGTATTTT
CASSFSRLSTDTQYF
>TRBV19|NA|TRBJ1-2|NA
TGTGCCAGTAGTGCGAGGACGGTCTATGGCTACACCTTC
CASSARTVYGYTF
>TRBV15|NA|TRBJ2-7|TRBD1
TGTGCCACCAGCAGACCTGACTCTACAGGGGGCTCCTACGAGCAGTACTTC
CATSRPDSTGGSYEQYF
>TRBV5-4|once|TRBJ2-5|TRBD1
TGTGCCAGCAGCTTGGAGGACAGGGTGGAGACCCAGTACTTC
CASSLEDRVETQYF
>TRBV7-8|NA|TRBJ1-3|TRBD1
TGTGCCAGCAGCTGGGACAGGGGGACGAACACCATATATTTT
CASSWDRGTNTIYF
>TRBV5-1|NA|TRBJ1-6|TRBD1
TGCGCCAGCAGCTTGGGACAGGGACATCTCCACTTT
CASSLGQGHLHF
>TRBV12-2|NA|TRBJ1-1|NA
TGTGCAAGTCGCTTAGCCAGCGCTTTCTTT
CASRLASAFF
>TRBV6-6|NA|TRBJ2-7|NA
TGTGCCAGCAGCTCCGACGGCGCCTACGAGCAGTACTTC
CASSSDGAYEQYF
>TRBV7-3|NA|TRBJ2-3|TRBD2
TGTGCCAGCTCTGGAAGCGGGGGGTTTAGCACAGATACGCAGTATTTT
CASSGSGGFSTDTQYF
>TRBV10-3|NA|TRBJ2-5|TRBD1
TGTGCCATTTCAACCCCCGACAGGGCCCGGGAGACCCAGTACTTC
CAISTPDRARETQYF